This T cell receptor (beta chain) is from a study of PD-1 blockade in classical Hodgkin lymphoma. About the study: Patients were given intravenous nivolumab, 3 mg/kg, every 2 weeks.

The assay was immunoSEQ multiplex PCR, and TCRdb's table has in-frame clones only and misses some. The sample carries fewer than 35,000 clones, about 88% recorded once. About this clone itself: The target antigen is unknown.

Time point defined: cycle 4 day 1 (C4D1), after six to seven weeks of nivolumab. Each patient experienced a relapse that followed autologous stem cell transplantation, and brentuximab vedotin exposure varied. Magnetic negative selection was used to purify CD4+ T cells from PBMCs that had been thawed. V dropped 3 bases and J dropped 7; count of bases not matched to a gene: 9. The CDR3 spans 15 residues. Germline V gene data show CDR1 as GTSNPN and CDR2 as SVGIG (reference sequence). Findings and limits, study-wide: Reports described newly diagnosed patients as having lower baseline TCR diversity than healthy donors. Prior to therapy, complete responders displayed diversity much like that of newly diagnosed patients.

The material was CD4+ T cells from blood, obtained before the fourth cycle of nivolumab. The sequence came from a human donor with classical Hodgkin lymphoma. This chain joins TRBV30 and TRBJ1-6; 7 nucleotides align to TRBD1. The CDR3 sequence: CAWRQGFVQNSPLHF. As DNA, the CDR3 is TGTGCCTGGAGACAGGGGTTCGTACAGAATTCACCCCTCCACTTT.